These 14 T cell receptor beta chains were all obtained from the same sample, sequenced in a study of T cells in localized non-small cell lung cancer (dated by TCRdb to about 2020). Library creation used the immunoSEQ multiplex PCR assay. The immuneACCESS repertoire file appears here via TCRdb, limited to in-frame rearrangements. These files lack a portion of the clones; in checked studies, under half of the deficit traces to unresolved V genes, and the cause of the others is not known. The sample table contains approximately 70,000 clones; only one count was recorded for about four fifths of them. Around 4.8% of the sample is in the top ten clones. This sample comprised PBMCs, obtained before any cancer treatment. The receptors derive from a man aged 40-75 years with stage II lung adenocarcinoma.

The V and J genes are TRBV30 and TRBJ2-1; 7 nucleotides align to TRBD2. Looked up from germline, CDR1 is GTSNPN and CDR2 is SVGIG (reference sequence). The J segment lost 4 bases and the V segment lost 4 bases, leaving 7 bases of the junction unmatched. The CDR3 loop spans 14 amino acids. The CDR3 spells CAWIRGRDYNEQFF. The CDR3 DNA reads TGTGCCTGGATTCGCGGGAGAGATTACAATGAGCAGTTCTTC.

The chain has TRBV4-2 and TRBJ1-4; D gene ambiguous. The CDR3 contains 18 residues. Trimming left V 3 bases short and J 0 bases short, with 17 bases between. Per germline, CDR1 LGHNA and CDR2 YNFKEQ. The CDR3 region is CASSQDRRAGATNEKLFF. In DNA, the CDR3 is TGTGCCAGCAGCCAGGATCGAAGGGCCGGAGCAACTAATGAAAAACTGTTTTTT.

The genes are TRBV18 and TRBJ1-5, with a tentative D call TRBD1 (6 bases). This CDR3 has 16 residues. Trimming left V 2 bases short and J 0 bases short, with 11 bases between. Germline V gene lookup returns CDR1 KGHSH and CDR2 LQKENI. CDR3 bases: TGTGCCAGCTCACCAGTCGGGACACCTAGCAATCAGCCCCAGCATTTT. It translates to CASSPVGTPSNQPQHF.

This clone showed up just a few times. The gene calls are TRBV4-3 and TRBJ1-2; 12 nucleotides line up with TRBD1. The germline gives CDR1 LGHNA, CDR2 YSLEER. Losses at the gene ends were 1 base for V and 7 bases for J; bases not matched to a gene: 7. The CDR3 length is 16 residues. The CDR3 sequence is CASSQAGTGGWGGYTF. The CDR3 bases are TGCGCCAGCAGCCAAGCGGGGACAGGGGGCTGGGGTGGCTACACCTTC.

The sample holds one count of this clone. The chain recombines TRBV19 with TRBJ1-2; 8 bases map to TRBD1. This CDR3 is 14 amino acids long. The germline gives CDR1 LNHDA, CDR2 SQIVND (reference sequence). V was pared by 5 bases and J by 5 bases, with 7 bases of the junction left unmatched. CDR3 coding DNA: TGTGCCAGTAGTTGGGGGCAGGGGGCTTATGGCTACACCTTC. It translates to CASSWGQGAYGYTF.

The chain employs TRBV30 and TRBJ2-1; 11 bases align to TRBD2. Unmatched junction bases numbered 9, after V lost 4 bases and J lost 4 bases. Germline V gene data show CDR1 as GTSNPN and CDR2 as SVGIG (reference sequence). CDR3 length: 16 amino acids. The CDR3, as DNA: TGTGCCTGGATCGGGGTGGGGACTAGCGGTTACAATGAGCAGTTCTTC. It is translated as CAWIGVGTSGYNEQFF.

J is TRBJ2-5 and V is TRBV4-2, with unresolved D. Germline V gene lookup returns CDR1 LGHNA and CDR2 YNFKEQ. Trimming cost V 0 bases and J 1 base, with 9 bases left between them. The CDR3 spans 15 residues. CDR3 amino acids: CASSQDRRLQETQYF. CDR3 bases: TGTGCCAGCAGCCAAGATCGGCGACTCCAAGAGACCCAGTACTTC.

This sequence joins TRBV7-2 and TRBJ2-7, with D possibly matching TRBD2 (7 bases). Germline CDR1 SGHTA, CDR2 FQGNSA. The CDR3 is 14 residues long. Trimming took off 6 bases at V and 6 bases at J, with 18 bases between the two ends. The CDR3 protein is CASRGGGSPGEQYF. The DNA for the CDR3 is TGTGCCAGCAGGGGAGGGGGGTCCCCTGGCGAGCAGTACTTC.

J is TRBJ2-7 and V is TRBV14, with 7 bases identical to TRBD1. Germline V gene sequence: CDR1 SGHDN, CDR2 FVKESK. V dropped 0 bases and J dropped 2; count of bases not matched to a gene: 10. There are 17 residues in the CDR3. CDR3 sequence reads: CASSQDWDRFTTYEQYF. The DNA of the CDR3 is TGTGCCAGCAGCCAAGATTGGGACAGATTCACCACCTACGAGCAGTACTTC. The full variable domain, with the rest looked up from reference TRBV14 and TRBJ2-7, is EAGVTQFPSHSVIEKGQTVTLRCDPISGHDNLYWYRRVMGKEIKFLLHFVKESKQDESGMPNNRFLAERTGGTYSTLKVQPAELEDSGVYFCASSQDWDRFTTYEQYFGPGTRLTVT.

This chain uses TRBV7-8 with TRBJ1-5; no clear D gene. This CDR3 is built from 14 residues. V was trimmed by 4 bases and J by 5 bases, leaving 12 bases between them. Germline lookup yields CDR1 SGHVS and CDR2 FQNEAQ. The CDR3 reads CASSSFGGDQPQHF. The CDR3 DNA reads TGTGCCAGCAGCTCCTTTGGAGGTGATCAGCCCCAGCATTTT.

This clone was seen only a few times. The same CDR3 also results from other DNA sequences found in this sample. The chain recombines TRBV18 with TRBJ2-3, with D possibly matching TRBD2 (6 bases). Per germline, CDR1 KGHSH and CDR2 LQKENI. V lost 0 bases to trimming and J lost 2 bases, with 12 bases between them. This CDR3 region has 16 residues. CDR3 sequence: CASSPPNRRDTDTQYF. In nucleotides, the CDR3 is TGTGCCAGCTCACCACCGAACAGGCGGGACACAGATACGCAGTATTTT.

This clone is judged medium-sized. CDR3: CASSPRAGGSEQYF. The DNA for the CDR3 is TGTGCCAGCAGCCCCAGGGCGGGTGGATCTGAGCAGTACTTC. This chain joins TRBV11-1 and TRBJ2-7; D assignment may be TRBD1 or TRBD2 (5 bases each). CDR3 length: 14 amino acids. V shed 5 bases and J shed 7 bases, with 18 bases lying between them. Germline CDR1 and CDR2: SGHAT and FQDESV (reference sequence).

The table lists this clone with a count of one. The chain uses TRBV6-1 and TRBJ1-4, with a weak D call TRBD1 (6 bases). This CDR3 contains 14 residues. Germline V gene lookup returns CDR1 MNHNS and CDR2 SASEGT. The ends were cut back, 7 bases at V and 4 bases at J, with 13 bases in the middle. In DNA form, the CDR3 reads TGTGCCAGCAATCTAGGGGGGGATAATGAAAAACTGTTTTTT. As protein: CASNLGGDNEKLFF.

The chain uses TRBV4-3 and TRBJ2-7; 11 bases line up with TRBD1. The CDR3 has 16 amino acids. Germline CDR1 reads LGHNA; CDR2 reads YSLEER. J gave up 4 bases and V 0 bases, and 5 bases lay outside the gene matches. CDR3 nucleotide sequence: TGCGCCAGCAGCCAAGATCATGGGACAGGGGGGTACGAGCAGTACTTC. Encoded protein: CASSQDHGTGGYEQYF.